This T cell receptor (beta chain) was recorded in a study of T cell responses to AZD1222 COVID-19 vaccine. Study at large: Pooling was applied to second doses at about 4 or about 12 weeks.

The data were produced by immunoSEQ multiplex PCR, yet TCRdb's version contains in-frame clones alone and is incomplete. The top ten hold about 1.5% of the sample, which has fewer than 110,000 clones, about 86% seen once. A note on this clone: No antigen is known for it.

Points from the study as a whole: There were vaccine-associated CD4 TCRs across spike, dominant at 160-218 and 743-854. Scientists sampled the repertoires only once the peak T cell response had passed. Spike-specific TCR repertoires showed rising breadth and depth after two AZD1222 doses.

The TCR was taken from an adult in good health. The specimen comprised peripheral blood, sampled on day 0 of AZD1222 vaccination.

The CDR3 DNA sequence: TGTGCCAGCAGTGAACACCCGAACACTGAAGCTTTCTTT. Translated, it gives CASSEHPNTEAFF. The chain links TRBV6-4 to TRBJ1-1, with D uncertain. The CDR3 loop spans 13 amino acids. Germline CDR1 is MRHNA and CDR2 is SNTAGT. V was shortened by 3 bases and J by 1 base, with 6 bases between the two germline ends.